These T cell receptor beta chains were read from a single sample in a study of PD-L1 blockade in urothelial cancer. This table comes from immunoSEQ multiplex PCR, and its TCRdb copy is limited to in-frame clones, with some not included. The table shows about 87,000 clones, with about 90% occurring only once. This sample comprised PBMCs, obtained around atezolizumab (anti-PD-L1) treatment. The receptors come from a woman older than 75 with urothelial cancer. Both conserved end residues are part of each CDR3. A D gene is named only where the DNA matches it firmly. Clone size, where shown, is once, few, many, or a class for clones that have expanded.

V: TRBV7-2
D: TRBD1
size: .
J: TRBJ1-2
CDR3: CASSARQGIYGYTF
DNA: TGTGCCAGCAGCGCCAGACAGGGGATTTATGGCTACACCTTC

V: TRBV5-1
D: TRBD1
size: .
J: TRBJ1-4
CDR3: CASSSGTGVEKLFF
DNA: TGCGCCAGCAGCTCCGGGACAGGAGTTGAAAAACTGTTTTTT

V: TRBV4-1
D: TRBD1
size: .
J: TRBJ1-4
CDR3: CASSPRQGGNEKLFF
DNA: TGCGCCAGCAGCCCTCGACAGGGGGGGAATGAAAAACTGTTTTTT

V: TRBV7-6
D: TRBD2
size: .
J: TRBJ2-7
CDR3: CASSLMAGVTYEQYF
DNA: TGTGCCAGCAGCTTAATGGCGGGAGTAACCTACGAGCAGTACTTC

V: TRBV6-5
D: .
size: .
J: TRBJ2-4
CDR3: CASSYSRSVAKNIQYF
DNA: TGTGCCAGCAGTTACTCGAGGAGCGTAGCCAAAAACATTCAGTACTTC

V: TRBV15
D: TRBD2
size: .
J: TRBJ2-5
CDR3: CATSRPGTGGRETQYF
DNA: TGTGCCACCAGCAGACCCGGGACGGGGGGTCGGGAGACCCAGTACTTC

V: TRBV2
D: .
size: .
J: TRBJ2-2
CDR3: CASSPGSGRTGELFF
DNA: TGTGCCAGCAGTCCCGGTTCAGGGAGGACCGGGGAGCTGTTTTTT

V: TRBV5-1
D: TRBD2
size: .
J: TRBJ2-5
CDR3: CASSPGLAGVVTQYF
DNA: TGCGCCAGCAGCCCGGGACTAGCGGGAGTGGTGACCCAGTACTTC

V: TRBV6-5
D: .
size: .
J: TRBJ1-4
CDR3: CASRPGGGSNEKLFF
DNA: TGTGCCAGCAGGCCCGGCGGGGGATCTAATGAAAAACTGTTTTTT

V: TRBV6-5
D: .
size: .
J: TRBJ1-1
CDR3: CASSYSQASWAAFF
DNA: TGTGCCAGCAGTTACTCACAGGCCAGTTGGGCCGCTTTCTTT

V: TRBV30
D: .
size: .
J: TRBJ2-7
CDR3: CAWTRRGSYEQYF
DNA: TGTGCCTGGACCCGAAGGGGGAGCTACGAGCAGTACTTC

V: TRBV7-7
D: .
size: .
J: TRBJ2-2
CDR3: CASSSLAGGPRGELFF
DNA: TGTGCCAGCAGCTCCCTTGCCGGAGGGCCGAGGGGGGAGCTGTTTTTT

V: TRBV27
D: .
size: .
J: TRBJ2-4
CDR3: CASSLGALAKNIQYF
DNA: TGTGCCAGCAGTTTGGGAGCCCTAGCCAAAAACATTCAGTACTTC

V: TRBV11-2
D: TRBD1
size: .
J: TRBJ2-5
CDR3: CASSSRQGMGTQYF
DNA: TGTGCCAGCAGCTCTCGACAGGGGATGGGGACCCAGTACTTC

V: TRBV6-5
D: TRBD1
size: .
J: TRBJ1-1
CDR3: CASGPGTANTEAFF
DNA: TGTGCCAGCGGACCCGGGACAGCGAACACTGAAGCTTTCTTT

V: TRBV15
D: TRBD2
size: .
J: TRBJ2-1
CDR3: CATSRDLRTSASHEQFF
DNA: TGTGCCACCAGCAGAGATCTCCGGACTAGCGCGTCGCATGAGCAGTTCTTC

V: TRBV28
D: TRBD1
size: .
J: TRBJ1-2
CDR3: CASSTGVLGYTF
DNA: TGTGCCAGCAGTACAGGGGTATTAGGCTACACCTTC

V: TRBV15
D: TRBD2
size: .
J: TRBJ2-3
CDR3: CATSRDRTSSSPTDTQYF
DNA: TGTGCCACCAGCAGAGATAGGACTAGTTCAAGCCCCACAGATACGCAGTATTTT

V: TRBV10-3
D: .
size: .
J: TRBJ1-2
CDR3: CAINPGTLIGGYTF
DNA: TGTGCCATCAACCCGGGAACCTTAATCGGCGGCTACACCTTC

V: TRBV29-1
D: .
size: .
J: TRBJ2-5
CDR3: CSAAPTVFRETQYF
DNA: TGCAGCGCAGCCCCTACGGTGTTCAGGGAGACCCAGTACTTC

V: TRBV6-5
D: .
size: .
J: TRBJ2-7
CDR3: CASTAGSEYEQYF
DNA: TGTGCCAGCACGGCCGGGTCGGAGTACGAGCAGTACTTC

V: TRBV19
D: TRBD1
size: .
J: TRBJ2-6
CDR3: CASSGPPGQGASGANVLTF
DNA: TGTGCCAGTAGCGGGCCCCCGGGACAGGGGGCCTCTGGGGCCAACGTCCTGACTTTC

V: TRBV6-1
D: .
size: .
J: TRBJ2-6
CDR3: CASREPGANVLTF
DNA: TGTGCCAGCAGGGAGCCCGGGGCCAACGTCCTGACTTTC

V: TRBV30
D: .
size: .
J: TRBJ1-2
CDR3: CAWSVLEQGQGYTF
DNA: TGTGCCTGGAGTGTACTCGAACAGGGCCAAGGCTACACCTTC

V: TRBV5-6
D: TRBD1
size: .
J: TRBJ2-7
CDR3: CASSLRQGASEQYF
DNA: TGTGCCAGCAGCTTGCGACAGGGGGCCAGCGAGCAGTACTTC

V: TRBV9
D: .
size: .
J: TRBJ2-1
CDR3: CASSRTQLSYNEQFF
DNA: TGTGCCAGCAGCCGGACTCAACTCTCCTACAATGAGCAGTTCTTC

V: TRBV10-2
D: .
size: .
J: TRBJ1-2
CDR3: CASSDSTNYGYTF
DNA: TGCGCCAGCAGTGACAGTACTAACTATGGCTACACCTTC

V: TRBV2
D: .
size: .
J: TRBJ2-3
CDR3: CASRLTSGWTDTQYF
DNA: TGTGCCAGCAGATTGACTAGTGGGTGGACAGATACGCAGTATTTT

V: TRBV28
D: TRBD1
size: .
J: TRBJ1-5
CDR3: CASTLGQHNQPQHF
DNA: TGTGCCAGCACCCTGGGACAGCACAATCAGCCCCAGCATTTT

V: TRBV28
D: TRBD1
size: .
J: TRBJ1-2
CDR3: CASSGTGGPGYTF
DNA: TGTGCCAGCAGTGGAACAGGGGGCCCTGGCTACACCTTC

V: TRBV11-3
D: .
size: .
J: TRBJ2-5
CDR3: CASSLEYQETQYF
DNA: TGTGCCAGCAGCTTGGAGTACCAAGAGACCCAGTACTTC

V: TRBV6-1
D: .
size: .
J: TRBJ1-3
CDR3: CASGVAGSGNTIYF
DNA: TGTGCCAGCGGGGTCGCGGGCTCTGGAAACACCATATATTTT

V: TRBV28
D: TRBD1
size: .
J: TRBJ2-7
CDR3: CASSLGQGDYEQYF
DNA: TGTGCCAGCAGTTTGGGACAGGGGGACTACGAGCAGTACTTC

V: TRBV18
D: .
size: .
J: TRBJ2-7
CDR3: CASSDLQGGSSYEQYF
DNA: TGTGCCAGCTCAGATTTACAGGGAGGGAGTTCCTACGAGCAGTACTTC

V: TRBV7-8
D: .
size: .
J: TRBJ1-4
CDR3: CASSLATTGNGGKLFF
DNA: TGTGCCAGCAGCTTAGCGACTACCGGGAACGGCGGAAAACTGTTTTTT

V: TRBV20-1
D: .
size: .
J: TRBJ2-7
CDR3: CSSVGRYEQYF
DNA: TGCAGTTCGGTGGGGAGGTACGAGCAGTACTTC

V: TRBV9
D: .
size: once
J: TRBJ1-5
CDR3: CASSEGVGHQPQHF
DNA: TGTGCCAGCAGCGAGGGCGTGGGGCATCAGCCCCAGCATTTT

V: TRBV7-2
D: .
size: .
J: TRBJ1-5
CDR3: CASSSTVLQPQHF
DNA: TGTGCCAGCAGCTCGACAGTCTTGCAGCCCCAGCATTTT

V: TRBV6-4
D: TRBD2
size: .
J: TRBJ2-1
CDR3: CASSDSMGGELYNEQFF
DNA: TGTGCCAGCAGTGACTCGATGGGAGGGGAGCTTTACAATGAGCAGTTCTTC